Below, one TCR beta chain is given with its context. V was cut by 0 bases and J by 3 bases, with 10 bases left in between. In germline, CDR1 is SGDLS, CDR2 YYNGEE. This CDR3 has 14 residues. The authors extracted RNA and reverse transcribed it into cDNA as the sequencing template. Clones were read by immunoSEQ multiplex PCR, and TCRdb kept only the in-frame ones, dropping some. The table shows about 30,000 clones, with 62% occurring only once. The data belong to a study of CD8+ T cells in alopecia areata. Sequencing was carried out using NKG2D-high CD8+ T cells sorted from blood. The rearrangement joins TRBV9 to TRBJ2-7; D may correspond to TRBD1 or TRBD2 (5 bases each). The receptor's source is a human donor with alopecia areata. The CDR3 loop reads CASSVEGTLYEQYF. The DNA for the CDR3 is TGTGCCAGCAGCGTAGAAGGGACCCTCTACGAGCAGTACTTC.